The next 20 T cell receptor beta chains were all read from a single sample in a study of radiation and T cells in renal cell carcinoma. Generated by immunoSEQ multiplex PCR, the TCRdb table keeps only in-frame clones and is missing some. The data show about 130,000 clones, around nine tenths seen once. The sample's time point: baseline pretreatment blood. Regarding treatment: 15 Gy SBRT to primary tumor, nephrectomy 4 weeks later. The sample was blood, taken from a patient whose treatment included radiotherapy and nephrectomy. The receptor source for this set is a woman in her forties or fifties with renal cell carcinoma.

This clone occurred a few times. The chain combines TRBV19 with TRBJ1-1, with 7 bases identical to TRBD1. After removal of 3 bases from V and 7 bases from J, the junction contained 8 bases not matched to a gene. Germline V gene data show CDR1 as LNHDA and CDR2 as SQIVND (reference sequence). The CDR3 sequence is 14 residues long. CDR3 in DNA: TGTGCCAGTAGTATCCGGACAGGACGCAATGAAGCTTTCTTT. It translates to CASSIRTGRNEAFF.

The chain combines TRBV14 with TRBJ1-1; maybe TRBD1 (5 bases). V lost 4 bases to trimming and J lost 1 base, with 10 bases between them. CDR3 length: 14 residues. Germline CDR1 and CDR2: SGHDN and FVKESK. CDR3 sequence (DNA): TGTGCCAGCAGCCGATGGACAAGGAACACTGAAGCTTTCTTT. Its translation: CASSRWTRNTEAFF. Full variable domain (missing parts from reference TRBV14 and TRBJ1-1): EAGVTQFPSHSVIEKGQTVTLRCDPISGHDNLYWYRRVMGKEIKFLLHFVKESKQDESGMPNNRFLAERTGGTYSTLKVQPAELEDSGVYFCASSRWTRNTEAFFGQGTRLTVV.

The chain combines TRBV6-4 with TRBJ2-1; 7 bases line up with TRBD2. V lost 0 bases and J lost 4; bases outside the gene matches: 6. The CDR3 covers 16 residues. Germline lookup yields CDR1 MRHNA and CDR2 SNTAGT. This chain's CDR3 is CASSDSGGVGYNEQFF. The CDR3 DNA reads TGTGCCAGCAGTGACTCGGGAGGGGTGGGGTACAATGAGCAGTTCTTC.

The chain uses TRBV7-2 and TRBJ1-2, with a weak D call TRBD1 (5 bases). CDR3 length: 14 residues. Trimming removed 4 bases at V and 8 bases at J, with 17 bases between. Germline-derived CDR1 and CDR2 are SGHTA and FQGNSA. This CDR3 reads CASSSPGLVGGYTF. The DNA of the CDR3 is TGTGCCAGCAGCTCCCCGGGACTCGTGGGAGGCTACACCTTC.

The gene calls are TRBV15 and TRBJ1-5, with TRBD1 identical over 7 bases. The CDR3 contains 18 residues. From germline, CDR1 is LNHNV and CDR2 YYDKDF (reference sequence). V dropped 3 bases and J dropped 1; count of bases not matched to a gene: 12. CDR3: CATSSGPLQGRSNQPQHF. The CDR3 nucleotides are TGTGCCACCAGCAGCGGGCCTTTACAGGGGAGGAGCAATCAGCCCCAGCATTTT.

This chain joins TRBV29-1 and TRBJ1-6; tentatively, D is TRBD1 (6 bases). The CDR3 length is 15 residues. Germline CDR1 is SQVTM and CDR2 is ANQGSEA. V was pared by 7 bases and J by 9 bases, with 22 bases between. In DNA, the CDR3 is TGCAGCGCAGAGAGACAGGCTGGGATGGGTTCACCCCTCCACTTT. Translation gives CSAERQAGMGSPLHF.

V gene TRBV19 combines with J gene TRBJ1-6, with 10 bases matching TRBD1. The CDR3 has 16 residues. J was trimmed by 8 bases and V by 2 bases; bases with no gene match: 6. Germline V gene sequence: CDR1 LNHDA, CDR2 SQIVND (reference sequence). The CDR3 protein is CASSIRGQGPDSPLHF. CDR3 nucleotide sequence: TGTGCCAGTAGTATAAGGGGACAGGGGCCAGATTCACCCCTCCACTTT.

This clone was seen only once. The same CDR3 is also encoded by other DNA sequences in this sample. V usage is TRBV9 and J usage is TRBJ1-2; D is perhaps TRBD1 (5 bases). CDR1 and CDR2 (germline): SGDLS, YYNGEE. The CDR3 has 15 residues. Between the trimmed V and J ends, which lost 0 bases and 4 bases, there was a span of 13 bases. This CDR3 reads CASSVAEGWVYGYTF. For the CDR3, the DNA is TGTGCCAGCAGCGTAGCCGAGGGGTGGGTCTATGGCTACACCTTC.

The V and J genes are TRBV6-1 and TRBJ1-1; D gene ambiguous. Per the germline V gene, CDR1 is MNHNS and CDR2 is SASEGT. With 0 bases removed from V and 3 bases from J, the gap between germline ends came to 11 bases. This CDR3 is 15 amino acids long. The DNA for the CDR3 is TGTGCCAGCAGTGAAGCCCCGACCGGGTACACTGAAGCTTTCTTT. It specifies CASSEAPTGYTEAFF.

The CDR3 here is CASSLDPGIRGYTF. The CDR3 nucleotides read TGTGCCAGCAGCTTGGATCCGGGCATCCGTGGCTACACCTTC. The chain recombines TRBV5-4 with TRBJ1-2; no clear D. The CDR3 loop spans 14 amino acids. The V end was cut by 0 bases, the J end by 7 bases, with 13 bases between. The germline V gene encodes CDR1 SGHNT and CDR2 YYREEE (reference sequence). Using reference TRBV5-4 and TRBJ1-2 for the parts outside the CDR3, the full variable domain is ETGVTQSPTHLIKTRGQQVTLRCSSQSGHNTVSWYQQALGQGPQFIFQYYREEENGRGNFPPRFSGLQFPNYSSELNVNALELDDSALYLCASSLDPGIRGYTFGSGTRLTVV.

On this clone itself: Additional DNA sequences in this sample encode the identical CDR3. The J gene is TRBJ2-7, the V gene TRBV5-1; 10 bases are a match to TRBD1. J gave up 3 bases and V 0 bases, and 0 bases lay outside the gene matches. The CDR3 has 14 amino acids. CDR1 and CDR2 from the germline V gene are SGHRS and YFSETQ. CDR3 in amino acids: CASSLGTGGYEQYF. In nucleotides, the CDR3 is TGCGCCAGCAGCTTGGGGACAGGGGGCTACGAGCAGTACTTC. Looking up the rest from reference TRBV5-1 and TRBJ2-7 gives the full variable domain: KAGVTQTPRYLIKTRGQQVTLSCSPISGHRSVSWYQQTPGQGLQFLFEYFSETQRNKGNFPGRFSGRQFSNSRSEMNVSTLELGDSALYLCASSLGTGGYEQYFGPGTRLTVT.

The CDR3 here is CASSFPGEVYNEQFF. In DNA, the CDR3 is TGTGCCAGCAGCTTTCCGGGGGAGGTCTACAATGAGCAGTTCTTC. V gene TRBV5-4 combines with J gene TRBJ2-1; perhaps TRBD2 as D (6 bases). The V gene's germline CDR1 is SGHNT and CDR2 YYREEE (reference sequence). Trimming removed 2 bases at V and 3 bases at J, with 12 bases between. The CDR3 contains 15 residues.

The count of this clone is one. The gene calls are TRBV6-1 and TRBJ1-1, with no clear D. Germline V gene sequence: CDR1 MNHNS, CDR2 SASEGT. The CDR3 is made up of 14 amino acids. The V and J ends lost 7 bases and 0 bases respectively, with 12 bases between them. CDR3 nucleotides: TGTGCCAGCACCCAATGGCAGCTGAACACTGAAGCTTTCTTT. Translating it yields CASTQWQLNTEAFF.

This clone was detected only once. The CDR3 region has the DNA TGCGCCAGCAGCTCCTTCCAAGCGGACAATGAGCAGTTCTTC. Protein: CASSSFQADNEQFF. This sequence joins TRBV5-1 and TRBJ2-1; possible D gene TRBD2, 5 bases. The CDR3 extends over 14 amino acids. The V end lost 3 bases, the J end lost 5 bases, and 12 bases lay between the germline ends. From germline, CDR1 is SGHRS and CDR2 YFSETQ.

The J gene is TRBJ1-5, the V gene TRBV11-2, with D unclear. Trimming stripped 0 bases from V and 1 base from J, with 4 bases between. CDR3 length: 14 amino acids. From germline, CDR1 is SGHAT and CDR2 FQNNGV. The CDR3 loop reads CASSLDASNQPQHF. Here the CDR3 DNA reads TGTGCCAGCAGCTTAGATGCAAGCAATCAGCCCCAGCATTTT.

This chain uses TRBV18 with TRBJ1-1; 7 bases are a match to TRBD1. V shed 4 bases and J 4 bases; nucleotides not matched to a gene: 12. Germline loops: CDR1 KGHSH, CDR2 LQKENI. This CDR3 is built from 16 residues. The CDR3 sequence: CASSQSGDRVVTEAFF. In DNA, the CDR3 is TGTGCCAGCTCACAATCTGGAGACAGGGTAGTCACTGAAGCTTTCTTT.

This clone appeared once. The V gene is TRBV14, the J gene TRBJ2-3; 9 nucleotides line up with TRBD1. After removal of 8 bases from V and 5 bases from J, the junction contained 8 bases not matched to a gene. The CDR3 runs to 14 residues. Germline V CDR1 and CDR2: SGHDN, FVKESK. The CDR3 DNA follows: TGTGCCAGCTCGAACAGGGGGCGAAAAGATACGCAGTATTTT. Translated, it gives CASSNRGRKDTQYF.

The CDR3 protein is CASSMAGPTDTQYF. The CDR3 coding sequence is TGTGCCAGTAGTATGGCAGGGCCCACAGATACGCAGTATTTT. This chain uses TRBV19 with TRBJ2-3, with a possible D match to TRBD1 (5 bases). From germline, CDR1 is LNHDA and CDR2 SQIVND (reference sequence). The CDR3 sequence is 14 residues long. Trimming pared 3 bases from V and 2 bases from J, leaving 9 bases between.

In this sample, this clone turned up a few times. The V and J genes are TRBV7-9 and TRBJ2-7; 10 positions match TRBD1. Trimming removed 3 bases from V and 0 bases from J; junction bases left unmatched: 14. From germline, CDR1 is SEHNR and CDR2 FQNEAQ (reference sequence). The CDR3 runs 19 residues. This CDR3 is CASSFSLIMTGGGSYEQYF. In DNA, the CDR3 is TGTGCCAGCAGCTTTTCCCTAATTATGACAGGGGGCGGCTCCTACGAGCAGTACTTC.

The V and J genes are TRBV7-9 and TRBJ2-3, with D possibly called TRBD1 or TRBD2 (5 bases each). V was trimmed by 3 bases and J by 0 bases, leaving 10 bases between them. CDR1 and CDR2 from the germline V gene are SEHNR and FQNEAQ (reference sequence). The CDR3 runs 15 residues. The CDR3 loop reads CASSFGAPSTDTQYF. The CDR3 DNA follows: TGTGCCAGCAGCTTCGGGGCCCCGAGCACAGATACGCAGTATTTT.